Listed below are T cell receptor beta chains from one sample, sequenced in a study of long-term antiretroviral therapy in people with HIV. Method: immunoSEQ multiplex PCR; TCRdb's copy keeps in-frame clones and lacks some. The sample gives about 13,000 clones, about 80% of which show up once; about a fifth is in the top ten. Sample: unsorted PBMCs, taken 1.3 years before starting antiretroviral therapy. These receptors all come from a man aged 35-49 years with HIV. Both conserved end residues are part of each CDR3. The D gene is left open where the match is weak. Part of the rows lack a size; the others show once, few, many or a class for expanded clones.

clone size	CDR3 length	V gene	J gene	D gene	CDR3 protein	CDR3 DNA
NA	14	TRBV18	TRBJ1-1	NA	CASSPSVLNTEAFF	TGTGCCAGCTCCCCCTCGGTTCTGAACACTGAAGCTTTCTTT
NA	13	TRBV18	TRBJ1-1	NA	CASSRPDGTEAFF	TGTGCCAGCTCTCGTCCCGATGGAACTGAAGCTTTCTTT
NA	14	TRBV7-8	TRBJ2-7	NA	CASSRQVSSYEQYF	TGTGCCAGCAGCCGACAGGTGAGCTCCTACGAGCAGTACTTC
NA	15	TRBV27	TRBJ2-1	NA	CASSVRGTDNNEQFF	TGTGCCAGCAGTGTCCGCGGGACAGACAATAATGAGCAGTTCTTC
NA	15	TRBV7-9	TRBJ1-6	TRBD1	CASSLVSQGNSPLHF	TGTGCCAGCAGCTTAGTCTCACAGGGGAATTCACCCCTCCACTTT
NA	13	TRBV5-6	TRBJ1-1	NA	CASSPAANTEAFF	TGTGCCAGCAGCCCCGCGGCGAACACTGAAGCTTTCTTT
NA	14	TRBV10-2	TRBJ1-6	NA	CASSESRGNSPLHF	TGCGCCAGCAGTGAGAGTCGGGGTAATTCACCCCTCCACTTT
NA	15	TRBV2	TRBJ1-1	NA	CASWSSGAANTEAFF	TGTGCCAGCTGGAGCTCAGGGGCAGCGAACACTGAAGCTTTCTTT
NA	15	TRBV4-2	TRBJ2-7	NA	CASSQERGGGYEQYF	TGTGCCAGCAGCCAAGAACGAGGGGGGGGTTACGAGCAGTACTTC
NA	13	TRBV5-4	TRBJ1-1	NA	CASSWGGASEAFF	TGTGCCAGCAGCTGGGGAGGGGCGAGTGAAGCTTTCTTT
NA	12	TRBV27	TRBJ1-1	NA	CASSLPDSEAFF	TGTGCCAGCAGTTTACCAGACAGCGAAGCTTTCTTT
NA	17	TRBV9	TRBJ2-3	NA	CASSVVEGGSGADTQYF	TGTGCCAGCAGCGTAGTCGAGGGCGGGTCTGGTGCGGATACGCAGTATTTT
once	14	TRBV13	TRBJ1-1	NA	CASSRWAVSLQAFF	TGTGCCAGCAGCCGATGGGCAGTCAGTCTACAAGCTTTCTTT
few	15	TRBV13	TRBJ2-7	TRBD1	CASSLGQGGAYEQYF	TGTGCCAGCAGCTTGGGACAGGGTGGGGCTTACGAGCAGTACTTC
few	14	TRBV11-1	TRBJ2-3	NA	CASSLAGGTDTQYF	TGTGCCAGCAGCTTGGCTGGCGGGACAGATACGCAGTATTTT
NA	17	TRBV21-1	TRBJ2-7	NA	CASSSRPHRGRGDEQYF	TGTGCCAGCAGCTCCCGACCCCACAGGGGTAGAGGCGACGAGCAGTACTTC
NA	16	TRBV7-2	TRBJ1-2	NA	CASSLRGGAPQDGYTF	TGTGCCAGCAGCTTAAGGGGGGGGGCACCTCAGGATGGCTACACCTTC
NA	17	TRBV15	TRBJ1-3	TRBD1	CATSSKAGGRPGNTIYF	TGTGCCACCAGCAGCAAGGCAGGGGGGAGACCTGGAAACACCATATATTTT
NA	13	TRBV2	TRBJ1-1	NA	CASTAGENTEAFF	TGTGCCAGCACGGCAGGGGAAAACACTGAAGCTTTCTTT
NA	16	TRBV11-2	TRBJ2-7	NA	CASSTYGGLETYEQYF	TGTGCCAGCAGCACTTACGGGGGGCTGGAAACCTACGAGCAGTACTTC
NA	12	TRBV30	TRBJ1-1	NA	CAWRGGFAEAFF	TGTGCCTGGAGGGGGGGTTTCGCTGAAGCTTTCTTT
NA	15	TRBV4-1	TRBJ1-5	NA	CASSQGAGSNQPQHF	TGCGCCAGCAGCCAAGGGGCGGGGAGCAATCAGCCCCAGCATTTT
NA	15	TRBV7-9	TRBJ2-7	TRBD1	CASSLPGQGPGEQYF	TGTGCCAGCAGCTTACCGGGACAGGGCCCGGGGGAGCAGTACTTC
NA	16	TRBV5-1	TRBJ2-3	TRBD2	CASSLRRGGLADTQYF	TGCGCCAGCAGCTTGCGGCGGGGGGGCCTTGCAGATACGCAGTATTTT
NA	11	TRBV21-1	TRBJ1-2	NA	CASSGRDGYTF	TGTGCCAGCAGCGGGAGGGATGGCTACACCTTC
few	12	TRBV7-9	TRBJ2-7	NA	CASSLGTYEQYF	TGTGCCAGCAGCTTAGGGACCTACGAGCAGTACTTC
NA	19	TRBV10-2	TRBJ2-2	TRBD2	CASSESIGLAGESSGELFF	TGCGCCAGCAGTGAGTCGATCGGACTAGCGGGGGAGTCGTCCGGGGAGCTGTTTTTT
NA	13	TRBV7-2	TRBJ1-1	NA	CASSRDMNTEAFF	TGTGCCAGCAGCCGGGATATGAACACTGAAGCTTTCTTT
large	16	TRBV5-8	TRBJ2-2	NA	CASSLKGRENTGELFF	TGTGCCAGCAGCTTAAAGGGACGGGAGAACACCGGGGAGCTGTTTTTT
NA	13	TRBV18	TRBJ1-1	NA	CASSRESGEGAFF	TGTGCCAGCTCACGAGAGTCTGGCGAGGGAGCTTTCTTT
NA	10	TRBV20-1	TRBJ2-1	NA	CSARRGEQFF	TGCAGTGCTAGGAGGGGAGAGCAGTTCTTC
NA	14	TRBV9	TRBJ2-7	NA	CASSVAGHTYEQYF	TGTGCCAGCAGCGTAGCGGGACACACCTACGAGCAGTACTTC
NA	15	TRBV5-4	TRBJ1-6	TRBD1	CASSSGQGRDSPLHF	TGTGCCAGCAGCTCCGGACAGGGGAGAGATTCACCCCTCCACTTT
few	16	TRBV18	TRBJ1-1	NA	CASSPRRATMNTEAFF	TGTGCCAGCTCACCTAGGAGGGCTACCATGAACACTGAAGCTTTCTTT
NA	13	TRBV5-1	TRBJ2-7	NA	CASSLDVTYEQYF	TGCGCCAGCAGCTTGGACGTTACCTACGAGCAGTACTTC
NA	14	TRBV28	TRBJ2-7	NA	CASSLRGFSYEQYF	TGTGCCAGCAGTTTACGAGGGTTCTCCTACGAGCAGTACTTC
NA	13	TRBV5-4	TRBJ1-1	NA	CASSLDGTSEAFF	TGTGCCAGCAGCTTGGACGGGACCTCTGAAGCTTTCTTT
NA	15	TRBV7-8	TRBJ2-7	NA	CASSLGSGHSEKQYF	TGTGCCAGCAGCTTAGGTTCCGGACATTCGGAAAAGCAGTACTTC
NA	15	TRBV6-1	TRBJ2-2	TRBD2	CALGLRGLNTGELFF	TGTGCCCTCGGGTTGCGGGGGTTGAACACCGGGGAGCTGTTTTTT
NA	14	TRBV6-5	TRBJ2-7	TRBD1	CASSYGDSSYEQYF	TGTGCCAGCAGTTACGGGGACAGCTCCTACGAGCAGTACTTC
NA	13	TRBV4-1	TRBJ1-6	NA	CASSLSGYSPLHF	TGCGCCAGCAGCCTGTCCGGTTATTCACCCCTCCACTTT
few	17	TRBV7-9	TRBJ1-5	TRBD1	CASSLGSLGQGSQPQHF	TGTGCCAGCAGCTTAGGGAGTCTGGGACAGGGGAGTCAGCCCCAGCATTTT
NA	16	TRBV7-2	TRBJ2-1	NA	CASSLEGSSIHNEQFF	TGTGCCAGCAGCTTAGAGGGGTCTAGCATCCACAATGAGCAGTTCTTC
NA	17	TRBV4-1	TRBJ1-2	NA	CASSPRSNGGSDYGYTF	TGCGCCAGCAGCCCCAGGAGCAACGGGGGGTCTGACTATGGCTACACCTTC
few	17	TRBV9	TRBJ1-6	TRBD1	CASSVGGRDRANSPLHF	TGTGCCAGCAGCGTAGGAGGCCGGGACAGGGCTAATTCACCCCTCCACTTT
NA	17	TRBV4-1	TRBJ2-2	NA	CASSQDWHRTNTGELFF	TGCGCCAGCAGCCAAGATTGGCACAGGACAAACACCGGGGAGCTGTTTTTT
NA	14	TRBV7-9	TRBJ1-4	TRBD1	CASSLQGIREKLFF	TGTGCCAGCAGCCTACAGGGGATTCGGGAAAAACTGTTTTTT
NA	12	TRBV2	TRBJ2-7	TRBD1	CASSDRAYEQYF	TGTGCCAGCTCGGACAGGGCATACGAGCAGTACTTC
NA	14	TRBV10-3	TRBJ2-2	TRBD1	CAIRGQMNTGELFF	TGTGCCATCCGGGGACAGATGAACACCGGGGAGCTGTTTTTT
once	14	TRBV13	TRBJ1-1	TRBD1	CASSLRTGGTEAFF	TGTGCCAGCAGCTTAAGGACAGGTGGCACTGAAGCTTTCTTT
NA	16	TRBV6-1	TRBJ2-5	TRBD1	CASSEGAGGLQETQYF	TGTGCCAGCAGTGAAGGGGCAGGGGGCCTCCAAGAGACCCAGTACTTC
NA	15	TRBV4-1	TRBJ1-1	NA	CASSHLGHLSPEAFF	TGCGCCAGCAGCCATCTGGGACACCTGAGTCCTGAAGCTTTCTTT
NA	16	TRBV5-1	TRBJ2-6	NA	CASSPGGEAGANVLTF	TGCGCCAGCAGCCCCGGCGGGGAGGCTGGGGCCAACGTCCTGACTTTC
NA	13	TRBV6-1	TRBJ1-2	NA	CASSDKALTGYTF	TGTGCCAGCAGTGACAAGGCCCTAACTGGCTACACCTTC
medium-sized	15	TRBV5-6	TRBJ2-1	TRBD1	CASSPGQGGYNEQFF	TGTGCCAGCAGCCCGGGACAGGGAGGCTACAATGAGCAGTTCTTC
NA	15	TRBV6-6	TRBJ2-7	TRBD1	CASSQTGGGSYEQYF	TGTGCCAGCAGTCAGACAGGGGGCGGATCCTACGAGCAGTACTTC